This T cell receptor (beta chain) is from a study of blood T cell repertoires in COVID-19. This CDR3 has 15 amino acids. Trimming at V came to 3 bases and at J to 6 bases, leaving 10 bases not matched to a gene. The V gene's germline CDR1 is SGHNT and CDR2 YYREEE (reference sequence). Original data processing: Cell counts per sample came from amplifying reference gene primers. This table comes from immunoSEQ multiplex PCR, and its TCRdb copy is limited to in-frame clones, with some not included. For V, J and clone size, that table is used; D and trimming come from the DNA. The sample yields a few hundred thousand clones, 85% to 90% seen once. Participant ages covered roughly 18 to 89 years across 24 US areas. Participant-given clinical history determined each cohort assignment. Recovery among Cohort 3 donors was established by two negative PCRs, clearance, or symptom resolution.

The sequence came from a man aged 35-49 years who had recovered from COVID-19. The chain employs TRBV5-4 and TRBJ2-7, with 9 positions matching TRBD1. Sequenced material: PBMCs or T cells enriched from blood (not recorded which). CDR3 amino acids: CASSSPGTGRLEQYF. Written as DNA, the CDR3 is TGTGCCAGCAGCTCGCCCGGGACAGGGCGACTCGAGCAGTACTTC.